These 27 T cell receptor beta chains were sequenced from one sample in a study of read filtering for tumor transcriptome and immune sequencing. This library used approximately 390 ng RNA and molecular barcoded adaptors spanning alpha/delta and beta/gamma chains. One entry per CDR3 protein, called by TCRdb with MiXCR from the reads. The table includes roughly 90,000 distinct CDR3 sequences, 12% detected once. Sequencing input: a population of CD138-negative cells sorted from bone marrow. All receptors derive from a donor aged 40 or older with multiple myeloma.

The chain employs TRBV3-1 and TRBJ2-7; D gene unclear. CDR1 LGHDT and CDR2 YNNKEL come from the germline V gene (reference sequence). This CDR3 contains 13 residues. The V gene lost 4 bases and the J gene lost 2 bases, with 9 bases spanning the gap. The CDR3 nucleotides read TGTGCCAGCAGCCTGGCGCTAGCCTACGAGCAGTACTTC. Residues: CASSLALAYEQYF.

Turning to this clonotype: One base away lies a much larger clone, so this may be a sequencing read error. The chain is built from TRBV5-1 and TRBJ1-5; D perhaps matches TRBD1 (5 bases). V was shortened by 0 bases and J by 2 bases, with 9 bases between the two germline ends. The V gene's germline CDR1 is SGHRS and CDR2 YFSETQ. The CDR3 contains 15 residues. CDR3 amino acids: CASSLGGNGNQPQHF. The CDR3 bases are TGCGCCAGCAGCTTGGGGGGGAATGGCAATCAGCCCCAGCATTTT.

This clonotype was detected many times. The chain employs TRBV7-8 and TRBJ2-1; TRBD2 aligns across 13 bases. This CDR3 is built from 18 residues. V was clipped by 3 bases and J by 4 bases; unmatched bases: 9. Germline CDR1 SGHVS, CDR2 FQNEAQ. The CDR3 here is CASSLRTSGSNVYNEQFF. CDR3 nucleotides: TGTGCCAGCAGCTTGAGGACTAGCGGGAGTAATGTGTACAATGAGCAGTTCTTC.

This clonotype appeared many times. V gene TRBV20-1 combines with J gene TRBJ2-7, with D perhaps matching TRBD1 or TRBD2 (5 bases each). Looked up from germline, CDR1 is DFQATT and CDR2 is SNEGSKA (reference sequence). CDR3 length: 14 amino acids. V lost 0 bases to trimming and J lost 2 bases, with 11 bases between them. In nucleotides, the CDR3 is TGCAGTGCTAGAGAAACTAGGGGCACCTACGAGCAGTACTTC. Translating it yields CSARETRGTYEQYF.

This clonotype was recorded many times. The chain uses TRBV2 and TRBJ2-1; 13 bases match TRBD2. Unmatched junction bases numbered 10, after V lost 5 bases and J lost 6 bases. Germline loops: CDR1 SNHLY, CDR2 FYNNEI. CDR3 length: 17 amino acids. The CDR3 nucleotides are TGTGCCAGCAGTCGGACTAGCGGGAGCCCAGCACTCAATGAGCAGTTCTTC. It yields the protein CASSRTSGSPALNEQFF.

The chain carries TRBV5-1 and TRBJ1-1; D call uncertain. Trimming shortened V by 0 bases and J by 0 bases, and 6 bases separated the two germline ends. The germline gives CDR1 SGHRS, CDR2 YFSETQ. The CDR3 extends over 14 amino acids. DNA for the CDR3: TGCGCCAGCAGCTTGGGAGTTCTGAACACTGAAGCTTTCTTT. Translating gives CASSLGVLNTEAFF.

This clonotype was observed at least ten times. The chain couples TRBV11-3 to TRBJ2-1, with 9 bases identical to TRBD2. V dropped 4 bases and J dropped 7; count of bases not matched to a gene: 11. The CDR3 is 16 residues long. Per the germline V gene, CDR1 is SGHNT and CDR2 is YENEEA. The CDR3 reads CASSSSRLAGPNEQFF. The CDR3 DNA follows: TGTGCCAGCAGCTCGTCTCGGCTAGCGGGACCTAATGAGCAGTTCTTC.

Many counts were recorded for this clonotype. The J gene is TRBJ1-1, the V gene TRBV11-2; 9 bases match TRBD1. Germline values: CDR1 SGHAT, CDR2 FQNNGV. Germline trimming cut 5 bases from V and 4 bases from J; bases unmatched to any gene: 5. The CDR3 spans 14 residues. DNA for the CDR3: TGTGCCAGCAGCGGACAGGGGATTGGCACTGAAGCTTTCTTT. Translated: CASSGQGIGTEAFF. Variable domain in full (rest from reference TRBV11-2 and TRBJ1-1): EAGVAQSPRYKIIEKRQSVAFWCNPISGHATLYWYQQILGQGPKLLIQFQNNGVVDDSQLPKDRFSAERLKGVDSTLKIQPAKLEDSAVYLCASSGQGIGTEAFFGQGTRLTVV.

This clonotype was seen many times. This chain uses TRBV19 with TRBJ1-2; no clear D. Germline V lookup: CDR1 LNHDA, CDR2 SQIVND (reference sequence). V gave up 8 bases and J gave up 7 bases, with 14 bases separating them. CDR3 length: 12 amino acids. The CDR3, as DNA: TGTGCCAGTCATCCCCGTTTAGGTGGCTACACCTTC. It encodes CASHPRLGGYTF.

The chain combines TRBV18 with TRBJ2-5; D assignment may be TRBD1 or TRBD2 (5 bases each). Trimming cost V 6 bases and J 0 bases, with 11 bases left between them. The CDR3 extends over 14 amino acids. From germline, CDR1 is KGHSH and CDR2 LQKENI. For the CDR3, the DNA is TGTGCCAGCTCCCCGTCGGGACACCAAGAGACCCAGTACTTC. This translates into CASSPSGHQETQYF.

The sample holds many counts of this clonotype. This chain connects TRBV5-5 to TRBJ2-3; the D gene is possibly TRBD2 (6 bases). Germline V CDR1 and CDR2: SGHKS, YYEKEE (reference sequence). The V end was cut by 4 bases, the J end by 0 bases, with 15 bases between. The CDR3 covers 16 residues. In DNA, the CDR3 is TGTGCCAGCAGCCCTACCCTAGCGACTAGCACAGATACGCAGTATTTT. It translates to CASSPTLATSTDTQYF. Full variable domain (missing parts from reference TRBV5-5 and TRBJ2-3): DAGVTQSPTHLIKTRGQQVTLRCSPISGHKSVSWYQQVLGQGPQFIFQYYEKEERGRGNFPDRFSARQFPNYSSELNVNALLLGDSALYLCASSPTLATSTDTQYFGPGTRLTVL.

This clonotype was picked up many times. The chain joins TRBV20-1 to TRBJ2-3; 13 positions agree with TRBD2. V dropped 0 bases and J dropped 6; count of bases not matched to a gene: 9. The CDR3 has 17 residues. Germline V lookup: CDR1 DFQATT, CDR2 SNEGSKA (reference sequence). This chain's CDR3 is CSARDARTSGRWDTQYF. The CDR3 region has the DNA TGCAGTGCTAGAGACGCAAGGACTAGCGGGAGATGGGATACGCAGTATTTT.

The chain combines TRBV6-1 with TRBJ2-5, with D hard to call. Germline V gene data show CDR1 as MNHNS and CDR2 as SASEGT. The CDR3 spans 13 residues. The DNA of the CDR3 is TGTGGCTCTAGGTCCCTGAACTTGGAGACCCAGTACTTC. This translates into CGSRSLNLETQYF.

The sample holds a few counts of this clonotype. The chain couples TRBV29-1 to TRBJ1-1; 7 positions match TRBD1. CDR3 length: 13 amino acids. Trimming took 7 bases from V and 5 from J; bases not matched to a gene: 10. Germline lookup yields CDR1 SQVTM and CDR2 ANQGSEA. As DNA, the CDR3 is TGCAGCGCTGCGGGCTCAGGGGGAACTGAAGCTTTCTTT. Its protein is CSAAGSGGTEAFF.

This clonotype was seen ten or more times. V is TRBV19 and J is TRBJ2-6; either TRBD1 or TRBD2 may supply D (5 bases each). Germline lookup yields CDR1 LNHDA and CDR2 SQIVND (reference sequence). The CDR3 totals 17 residues. V dropped 6 bases and J dropped 0 bases, with 15 bases sitting between them. CDR3 region: CASRPRDGNSGANVLTF. For the CDR3, the DNA is TGTGCCAGTAGACCCCGGGACGGAAACTCTGGGGCCAACGTCCTGACTTTC.

This clonotype was seen repeatedly, ten times or more. V gene TRBV28 combines with J gene TRBJ1-5; possibly TRBD1 for D (5 bases). V shed 5 bases and J shed 4 bases, with 9 bases lying between them. Germline V gene data show CDR1 as MDHEN and CDR2 as SYDVKM. The CDR3 is 13 amino acids. Here the CDR3 reads CASSVQVNQPQHF. Here the CDR3 DNA reads TGTGCCAGCAGTGTACAGGTGAATCAGCCCCAGCATTTT. The complete variable domain, with remaining parts taken from reference TRBV28 and TRBJ1-5, reads DVKVTQSSRYLVKRTGEKVFLECVQDMDHENMFWYRQDPGLGLRLIYFSYDVKMKEKGDIPEGYSVSREKKERFSLILESASTNQTSMYLCASSVQVNQPQHFGDGTRLSIL.

This clonotype was found a few times. A clone one base away is much larger, so this may be a read error. The chain joins TRBV29-1 to TRBJ1-2; D may be TRBD1 (5 bases). V lost 6 bases and J 3 bases, leaving 17 bases between the germline ends. CDR3 length: 14 residues. Germline V gene data show CDR1 as SQVTM and CDR2 as ANQGSEA. The CDR3 sequence is CSVDNPDSHYGYTF. In nucleotides, the CDR3 is TGCAGCGTAGATAATCCCGACAGCCACTATGGCTACACCTTC.

This clonotype was observed a handful of times. The chain links TRBV12-3 or TRBV12-4 to TRBJ2-2; tentatively, D is TRBD1 (7 bases). Trimming took off 6 bases at V and 7 bases at J, with 15 bases between the two ends. CDR3 length equals 14 residues. The CDR3 region has the DNA TGTGCCAGCAGGCGGAGGGGGCAGGGCGGGGAGCTGTTTTTT. Residues: CASRRRGQGGELFF.

This chain links TRBV11-2 with TRBJ1-1, with D possibly matching TRBD1 (6 bases). This CDR3 spans 14 amino acids. Germline-derived CDR1 and CDR2 are SGHAT and FQNNGV. With 4 bases removed from V and 7 bases from J, the gap between germline ends came to 16 bases. The CDR3 DNA sequence: TGTGCCAGCAGCTCAGACAGGCAGACGTATGAAGCTTTCTTT. Translating it yields CASSSDRQTYEAFF.

Notes on this clonotype: An end of the junction differs from the germline gene, which may be a read error. The J gene is TRBJ2-1, the V gene TRBV3-1; D is possibly TRBD2 (6 bases). Per the germline V gene, CDR1 is LGHDT and CDR2 is YNNKEL (reference sequence). The CDR3 loop spans 14 amino acids. CDR3 residues: CASSQRFGSNGQFF. The CDR3 DNA reads TGTGCCAGCAGCCAAAGGTTCGGGAGCAATGGGCAGTTCTTC.

This clonotype showed up many times. The V and J genes are TRBV18 and TRBJ2-1; 8 bases fit TRBD1. This CDR3 comprises 17 residues. The junction had 10 bases not matched to a gene; V was cut back by 6 bases and J by 0 bases. Germline values: CDR1 KGHSH, CDR2 LQKENI. The CDR3 loop is CASSSDRDRSSYNEQFF. CDR3 in DNA: TGTGCCAGCTCGTCAGATAGGGACAGGAGCTCCTACAATGAGCAGTTCTTC.

This clonotype appeared many times. Compared with germline, one end of the junction differs, possibly owing to a read error. This chain joins TRBV20-1 and TRBJ1-1, with D tentatively TRBD1 (6 bases). CDR3 length: 14 residues. Germline values: CDR1 DFQATT, CDR2 SNEGSKA (reference sequence). CDR3 residues: CSGRGGASNTEAFF. The CDR3 DNA is TGCAGTGGTAGAGGGGGGGCCTCGAACACTGAAGCTTTCTTT.

This clonotype was detected ten times or more. This chain joins TRBV3-1 and TRBJ1-6; D unclear. The CDR3 runs to 15 residues. Germline V gene sequence: CDR1 LGHDT, CDR2 YNNKEL (reference sequence). The ends were cut back, 1 base at V and 8 bases at J, with 12 bases in the middle. The CDR3 protein is CASSQGGDVYSPLHF. DNA for the CDR3: TGTGCCAGCAGCCAAGGTGGAGATGTCTATTCACCCCTCCACTTT.

This clonotype has at least ten counts. The chain combines TRBV10-1 with TRBJ2-7; D is perhaps TRBD1 or TRBD2 (5 bases each). CDR1 and CDR2 (germline): WNHNN, SYGVQD (reference sequence). The CDR3 has 14 amino acids. Trimming stripped 2 bases from V and 9 bases from J, with 17 bases between. CDR3 sequence: CASSETGTAGVQYF. CDR3 nucleotides: TGCGCCAGCAGTGAGACCGGGACGGCTGGCGTGCAGTACTTC.

This clonotype was counted at least ten times. V is TRBV28 and J is TRBJ2-5; D is perhaps TRBD2 (6 bases). Germline V gives CDR1 MDHEN, CDR2 SYDVKM. Trimming took 2 bases from V and 7 from J, leaving 14 bases between them. The CDR3 is made up of 14 amino acids. The CDR3 DNA is TGTGCCAGCAGTTTAGACAGTTCAGCGGGGACCCAGTACTTC. It codes for CASSLDSSAGTQYF.

This clonotype has a count of ten or more. The chain couples TRBV5-1 to TRBJ1-1; D perhaps matches TRBD1 (5 bases). V shed 0 bases and J shed 0 bases, with 6 bases lying between them. Germline V CDR1 and CDR2: SGHRS, YFSETQ. The length of the CDR3 is 14 residues. In DNA form, the CDR3 reads TGCGCCAGCAGCTTGGGGGGGATGAACACTGAAGCTTTCTTT. Protein sequence: CASSLGGMNTEAFF.

This chain joins TRBV20-1 and TRBJ1-1; 7 positions match TRBD1. Looked up from germline, CDR1 is DFQATT and CDR2 is SNEGSKA (reference sequence). This CDR3 spans 13 amino acids. Trimming took 7 bases from V and 12 from J; bases not matched to a gene: 17. CDR3 nucleotides: TGCAGTGTCACCACAGGGGTTAACACCGAAACTTTCTTT. Protein: CSVTTGVNTETFF.